This T cell receptor beta chain came from a study of patients and donors after allogeneic stem cell transplantation. This clonotype has a count of ten or more. Via MiXCR, TCRdb re-called the RT-PCR reads, giving one row per CDR3 protein. The sample shows around 170,000 distinct CDR3 sequences, about 24% of them seen only once. This receptor was identified in a human donor who was either an allogeneic HSCT recipient or a stem cell or donor lymphocyte infusion donor (not recorded which). It is not recorded whose cells these are; they may come from a transplant donor. Sequenced: blood, either unsorted or a sorted T cell fraction (not recorded which).

The CDR3 protein is CASSLLSHTEAFF. The DNA for the CDR3 is TGTGCCAGCAGCTTATTGAGTCACACTGAAGCTTTCTTT. The rearrangement joins TRBV7-6 to TRBJ1-1; unclear D gene. Trimming shortened V by 2 bases and J by 3 bases, and 7 bases separated the two germline ends. Germline V gene sequence: CDR1 SGHVS, CDR2 FNYEAQ. The CDR3 runs to 13 residues.